Here is one TCR beta chain with its context. Its antigen remains unidentified. RNA transcripts provided the source from which TCR beta CDR3 regions were amplified. When the TCR CDR3 underwent first-round RT-PCR, the HTBI primer set was used. One entry per CDR3 protein, called by TCRdb with MiXCR from the multiplex PCR reads. Of 90,000 to 120,000 distinct CDR3 sequences in the sample, approximately 15% were seen once. The sample is drawn from a study of T cells in Graves' hyperthyroidism and ophthalmopathy. General study results and limits: Also found in blood were most expanded thyroid clonotypes above 0.001.

For Graves' hyperthyroidism to be stable, ophthalmopathy could not progress within 18 months. Hyperthyroidism, newly diagnosed and lasting under 2 months, affected patients aged 18 to 65. Diagnosis relied on clinical symptoms, serum thyroxine and TRAb, thyroid ultrasound and orbital computed tomography. This TCR was sampled from a woman aged 50 to 60 with Graves' hyperthyroidism. The sequencing input was blood.

The chain's CDR3 is CSAGGQGTGEQYF. CDR3 coding DNA: TGCAGTGCTGGAGGACAGGGGACAGGGGAGCAGTACTTC. The V gene is TRBV20-1, the J gene TRBJ2-7, with 9 bases identical to TRBD1. V gave up 5 bases and J gave up 7 bases; unmatched junction bases: 9. The germline CDR1 and CDR2 sequences are DFQATT and SNEGSKA (reference sequence). This CDR3 contains 13 residues.